These 32 T cell receptor beta chains originate from one sample sequenced in a study of T-cell memory formation after mild COVID-19 (dated by TCRdb to the early 2020s). Libraries were constructed by 5' RACE. Sequencer: Illumina NovaSeq 6000. TCRdb reran the public reads through fastp at Q25 and MiXCR, keeping productive beta chains. Rows are combined by CDR3 protein, so each entry shows the most common genes and DNA. The sample table contains 500,000 to 600,000 distinct CDR3 sequences; only one count was recorded for around 17% of them. Together, the top ten hold more than 10% of the sample. Sequenced input: PBMCs or a T cell subset sorted from them (not recorded which). These receptors were taken from an adult woman who had mild COVID-19 (a few samples of this study predate the infection). The sample titles of this study are shuffled in the database, so cell type and time point are left out; the donor was told from shared clones.

This clonotype has a handful of counts. The chain carries TRBV11-3 and TRBJ2-1; TRBD1 aligns across 7 bases. The V gene's germline CDR1 is SGHNT and CDR2 YENEEA. The CDR3 is made up of 16 amino acids. V was pared by 4 bases and J by 7 bases, with 13 bases of the junction left unmatched. The CDR3 DNA reads TGTGCCAGCAGCTCTATTCAGGGGGAATCTTATAATGAGCAGTTCTTC. Translated: CASSSIQGESYNEQFF.

This clonotype was seen only a few times. The chain combines TRBV3-1 with TRBJ1-3; D unresolved. The germline V gene encodes CDR1 LGHDT and CDR2 YNNKEL (reference sequence). The CDR3 sequence is 14 residues long. Between the trimmed V and J ends, which lost 4 bases and 7 bases, there was a span of 14 bases. In nucleotides, the CDR3 is TGTGCCAGCAGCCTAAGAAGGGCAGCGAACACCATATATTTT. Translating gives CASSLRRAANTIYF.

This clonotype was found many times. V is TRBV9 and J is TRBJ1-3; D gene ambiguous. The CDR3 covers 16 residues. V was cut by 1 base and J by 4 bases, with 15 bases left in between. In germline, CDR1 is SGDLS, CDR2 YYNGEE. CDR3 sequence reads: CASSVTPEAGGNTIYF. The CDR3 nucleotides read TGTGCCAGCAGCGTAACTCCCGAGGCTGGAGGAAACACCATATATTTT.

This clonotype appeared a few times. The chain couples TRBV5-1 to TRBJ2-3; 9 bases are a match to TRBD2. The CDR3 is 16 amino acids. The V and J ends lost 4 bases and 6 bases, in that order; junction bases with no gene match: 12. Germline CDR1 and CDR2: SGHRS and YFSETQ. The CDR3 bases are TGCGCCAGCAGCCCCAGGATCAGCGGGGGGCGTGATACGCAGTATTTT. Translation: CASSPRISGGRDTQYF.

V gene TRBV5-1 combines with J gene TRBJ2-3, with 9 bases lining up with TRBD2. J was trimmed by 1 base and V by 1 base; bases with no gene match: 4. Germline values: CDR1 SGHRS, CDR2 YFSETQ. This CDR3 region has 16 residues. CDR3 in amino acids: CASSLSLAGRTDTQYF. The CDR3, as DNA: TGCGCCAGCAGCTTGAGCCTAGCGGGGCGCACAGATACGCAGTATTTT.

There are many counts of this clonotype. This sequence joins TRBV3-1 and TRBJ2-7, with TRBD2 identical over 10 bases. The CDR3 loop spans 15 amino acids. The V gene's germline CDR1 is LGHDT and CDR2 YNNKEL (reference sequence). V lost 1 base, J lost 0 bases, and 0 bases stayed unmatched. CDR3 DNA sequence: TGTGCCAGCAGCCAAGCTAGCGGGAGCTCCTACGAGCAGTACTTC. Its translation is CASSQASGSSYEQYF.

The chain joins TRBV5-1 to TRBJ2-3; 11 positions match TRBD1. In germline, CDR1 is SGHRS, CDR2 YFSETQ. Trimming at V came to 3 bases and at J to 1 base, leaving 13 bases not matched to a gene. This CDR3 is 19 amino acids long. CDR3 nucleotides: TGCGCCAGCAGCTCTCCTGGGGACAGGGGGAACATTCGCACAGATACGCAGTATTTT. This sequence encodes CASSSPGDRGNIRTDTQYF.

The CDR3: CASSALAGELFF. DNA for the CDR3: TGTGCCAGCAGCGCACTAGCCGGGGAGCTGTTTTTT. The V call is TRBV6-5, the J call TRBJ2-2; TRBD2 might be the D (5 bases). CDR1 and CDR2 from the germline V gene are MNHEY and SVGAGI. This CDR3 region has 12 residues. V shed 6 bases and J shed 6 bases, with 8 bases lying between them.

The chain joins TRBV6-2 or TRBV6-3 to TRBJ2-5; 7 bases map to TRBD2. The V and J ends lost 2 bases and 4 bases, in that order; junction bases with no gene match: 4. This CDR3 has 14 residues. CDR1 is MNHEY, CDR2 SVGEGT, per germline. The CDR3 DNA reads TGTGCCAGCAGTTACGGGCGGGGGTCAGAGACCCAGTACTTC. Protein sequence: CASSYGRGSETQYF.

The V and J genes are TRBV4-1 and TRBJ2-1, with 12 bases matching TRBD2. Germline CDR1 MGHRA, CDR2 YSYEKL. Trimming at V came to 2 bases and at J to 4 bases, leaving 6 bases not matched to a gene. CDR3 length equals 17 residues. The CDR3 reads CASSQLAGGPQYNEQFF. The CDR3 nucleotides are TGCGCCAGCAGCCAACTAGCGGGAGGGCCCCAGTACAATGAGCAGTTCTTC.

The chain has TRBV30 and TRBJ2-7, with TRBD2 matching 8 bases. V shed 3 bases, J shed 2 bases, and the junction held 3 bases outside the gene matches. The CDR3 consists of 13 residues. Germline V gives CDR1 GTSNPN, CDR2 SVGIG (reference sequence). CDR3 coding DNA: TGTGCCTGGAGGAGCGGGGGAGCCTACGAGCAGTACTTC. This encodes CAWRSGGAYEQYF.

This clonotype has a handful of counts. The chain carries TRBV7-8 and TRBJ2-5, with 9 bases lining up with TRBD2. The CDR3 extends over 14 amino acids. V shed 5 bases and J 2 bases; nucleotides not matched to a gene: 3. Per the germline V gene, CDR1 is SGHVS and CDR2 is FQNEAQ. CDR3 sequence: CASSNSGGQETQYF. Here the CDR3 DNA reads TGTGCCAGCAGCAATAGCGGGGGACAAGAGACCCAGTACTTC.

This clonotype appeared many times. The gene calls are TRBV12-3 or TRBV12-4 and TRBJ2-3; D is perhaps TRBD2 (5 bases). This CDR3 spans 13 amino acids. V lost 6 bases and J 4 bases, leaving 11 bases between the germline ends. For the CDR3, the DNA is TGTGCCAGCAGCTTGGGAGCGGCAGATACGCAGTATTTT. This sequence encodes CASSLGAADTQYF.

Many counts were recorded for this clonotype. The chain combines TRBV14 with TRBJ2-2, with D hard to call. Germline V CDR1 and CDR2: SGHDN, FVKESK. V lost 1 base and J 1 base, leaving 4 bases between the germline ends. The CDR3 is 14 residues long. CDR3 sequence reads: CASSQALNTGELFF. The CDR3 DNA follows: TGTGCCAGCAGCCAAGCCTTGAACACCGGGGAGCTGTTTTTT.

In its sample, this clonotype was seen once. The V call is TRBV7-8, the J call TRBJ1-2; D is undetermined. The CDR3 runs to 13 residues. From germline, CDR1 is SGHVS and CDR2 FQNEAQ. The V gene lost 5 bases and the J gene lost 7 bases, with 14 bases spanning the gap. DNA for the CDR3: TGTGCCAGCAGCCCCCGTGAGGGAGGTGGCTACACCTTC. It codes for CASSPREGGGYTF. The whole variable domain, filled in from reference TRBV7-8 and TRBJ1-2, reads GAGVSQSPRYKVAKRGQDVALRCDPISGHVSLFWYQQALGQGPEFLTYFQNEAQLDKSGLPSDRFFAERPEGSVSTLKIQRTQQEDSAVYLCASSPREGGGYTFGSGTRLTVV.

V usage is TRBV7-9 and J usage is TRBJ2-7; D remains ambiguous. Per germline, CDR1 SEHNR and CDR2 FQNEAQ (reference sequence). This CDR3 spans 12 amino acids. Trimming took 5 bases from V and 5 from J, leaving 10 bases between them. The DNA for the CDR3 is TGTGCCAGCAGCATAGAGAGACACGAGCAGTACTTC. Translated: CASSIERHEQYF.

The chain employs TRBV20-1 and TRBJ1-2; 7 bases agree with TRBD1. The ends lost 5 bases at V and 4 bases at J; junction bases unmatched: 7. Germline V CDR1 and CDR2: DFQATT, SNEGSKA (reference sequence). The length of the CDR3 is 13 residues. In DNA, the CDR3 is TGCAGTGCTTGGACAGGACAGACCTATGGCTACACCTTC. The encoded protein is CSAWTGQTYGYTF.

The chain combines TRBV11-3 with TRBJ2-4; D not resolved. CDR1 is SGHNT, CDR2 YENEEA, per germline. This CDR3 is 14 amino acids long. V dropped 3 bases and J dropped 2 bases, with 8 bases sitting between them. CDR3 DNA: TGTGCCAGCAGCTTTGGAGTTTCCAAAAACATTCAGTACTTC. Its protein product is CASSFGVSKNIQYF.

J is TRBJ2-3 and V is TRBV7-9; no reliable D call. Germline V CDR1 and CDR2: SEHNR, FQNEAQ (reference sequence). V was shortened by 6 bases and J by 1 base, with 14 bases between the two germline ends. The CDR3 spans 15 residues. CDR3 nucleotides: TGTGCCAGCAGACCGCACACCTTCGGCACAGATACGCAGTATTTT. Residues: CASRPHTFGTDTQYF. Variable domain in full (rest from reference TRBV7-9 and TRBJ2-3): DTGVSQNPRHKITKRGQNVTFRCDPISEHNRLYWYRQTLGQGPEFLTYFQNEAQLEKSRLLSDRFSAERPKGSFSTLEIQRTEQGDSAMYLCASRPHTFGTDTQYFGPGTRLTVL.

This sequence joins TRBV15 and TRBJ2-3; a possible D gene is TRBD2 (5 bases). Per germline, CDR1 LNHNV and CDR2 YYDKDF (reference sequence). V shed 2 bases and J shed 6 bases, with 21 bases lying between them. This CDR3 is 17 amino acids long. CDR3 sequence: CATSRSRPGPAADTQYF. The CDR3 DNA sequence: TGTGCCACCAGCAGATCCCGACCGGGCCCAGCGGCCGATACGCAGTATTTT.

This chain joins TRBV14 and TRBJ1-3; D gene uncertain. V gave up 0 bases and J gave up 7 bases, with 10 bases separating them. The germline V gene encodes CDR1 SGHDN and CDR2 FVKESK. The CDR3 is made up of 14 amino acids. CDR3 residues: CASSQETPRNTIYF. The CDR3 DNA follows: TGTGCCAGCAGCCAAGAGACCCCCCGGAACACCATATATTTT. Looking up the rest from reference TRBV14 and TRBJ1-3 gives the full variable domain: EAGVTQFPSHSVIEKGQTVTLRCDPISGHDNLYWYRRVMGKEIKFLLHFVKESKQDESGMPNNRFLAERTGGTYSTLKVQPAELEDSGVYFCASSQETPRNTIYFGEGSWLTVV.

CDR3 in amino acids: CASSLTPSSYEQYF. For the CDR3, the DNA is TGCGCCAGCAGCTTGACGCCTAGCTCCTACGAGCAGTACTTC. The V and J genes are TRBV5-1 and TRBJ2-7; D is unresolved. The V end lost 1 base, the J end lost 0 bases, and 8 bases lay between the germline ends. Germline loops: CDR1 SGHRS, CDR2 YFSETQ. CDR3 size: 14 residues.

This clonotype has at least ten counts. The chain uses TRBV29-1 and TRBJ2-1, with 8 bases fitting TRBD2. CDR1 and CDR2 (germline): SQVTM, ANQGSEA. The CDR3 totals 15 residues. V lost 5 bases to trimming and J lost 0 bases; unmatched junction nucleotides: 6. In DNA form, the CDR3 reads TGCAGCGTTCGGGGTAGCGGGGACTCCTACAATGAGCAGTTCTTC. Protein product: CSVRGSGDSYNEQFF.

The V call is TRBV12-3 or TRBV12-4, the J call TRBJ1-1; D not resolved. V dropped 3 bases and J dropped 3 bases, with 8 bases sitting between them. This CDR3 is built from 13 residues. Here the CDR3 reads CASSLRQYTEAFF. DNA for the CDR3: TGTGCCAGCAGTTTGAGGCAGTACACTGAAGCTTTCTTT.

The chain has TRBV10-3 and TRBJ2-1, with a weak D call TRBD2 (6 bases). The germline V gene encodes CDR1 ENHRY and CDR2 SYGVKD. The CDR3 extends over 14 amino acids. Between the trimmed V and J ends, which lost 5 bases and 8 bases, there was a span of 16 bases. The CDR3 is CAISSETRLDEQFF. The CDR3 nucleotides read TGTGCCATCAGTTCCGAGACTAGACTCGATGAGCAGTTCTTC.

This clonotype has only a few counts. The gene calls are TRBV7-6 and TRBJ2-2; the match to TRBD2 covers 15 bases. Germline CDR1 SGHVS, CDR2 FNYEAQ. The CDR3 consists of 18 residues. Germline trimming cut 6 bases from V and 4 bases from J; bases unmatched to any gene: 9. CDR3 bases: TGTGCCAGCAGTCACGGACTAGCGGGAGGGCCGTCCACCGGGGAGCTGTTTTTT. This gives the protein CASSHGLAGGPSTGELFF.

This clonotype was seen repeatedly, ten times or more. The chain uses TRBV3-1 and TRBJ1-2; perhaps TRBD1 as D (5 bases). CDR1 and CDR2 from the germline V gene are LGHDT and YNNKEL (reference sequence). The CDR3 extends over 15 amino acids. Trimming removed 0 bases from V and 7 bases from J, with 15 bases in between. The CDR3 spells CASSQDRLGTIGYTF. The CDR3 nucleotides read TGTGCCAGCAGCCAAGATAGGCTCGGGACTATTGGCTACACCTTC.

There are a few counts of this clonotype. The chain combines TRBV12-3 or TRBV12-4 with TRBJ2-7; D might be TRBD1 (6 bases). V was cut by 2 bases and J by 6 bases, with 14 bases left in between. The CDR3 totals 14 residues. The CDR3 here is CASSLKGVSGEQYF. CDR3 DNA sequence: TGTGCCAGCAGTTTAAAGGGGGTTTCCGGCGAGCAGTACTTC.

In this sample, this clonotype turned up a few times. The gene calls are TRBV7-9 and TRBJ1-1; possibly TRBD1 for D (5 bases). V dropped 7 bases and J dropped 3 bases, with 18 bases sitting between them. This CDR3 has 15 residues. Germline V gives CDR1 SEHNR, CDR2 FQNEAQ (reference sequence). The CDR3 spells CASNPRVGEDTEAFF. CDR3 bases: TGTGCCAGCAACCCCAGGGTCGGAGAGGACACTGAAGCTTTCTTT.

There are many counts of this clonotype. J is TRBJ1-1 and V is TRBV6-5, with D possibly matching TRBD1 (5 bases). Germline loops: CDR1 MNHEY, CDR2 SVGAGI. V was pared by 6 bases and J by 6 bases, with 14 bases between. This CDR3 is built from 13 residues. The CDR3 DNA reads as TGTGCCAGCAGCTTCTCAGGGATGGCTGAAGCTTTCTTT. Its protein product is CASSFSGMAEAFF.

This clonotype was counted ten times or more. The J gene is TRBJ2-7, the V gene TRBV7-9; 9 nucleotides line up with TRBD1. The germline gives CDR1 SEHNR, CDR2 FQNEAQ (reference sequence). V shed 4 bases and J 1 base; nucleotides not matched to a gene: 8. The CDR3 contains 16 residues. CDR3 sequence (DNA): TGTGCCAGCAGCTCGACCGGGACAGGGCAATCCTACGAGCAGTACTTC. Its translation is CASSSTGTGQSYEQYF.

The chain is built from TRBV5-6 and TRBJ1-1; D is undetermined. The CDR3 runs 14 residues. The V end was cut by 0 bases, the J end by 8 bases, with 14 bases between. Germline V gene lookup returns CDR1 SGHDT and CDR2 YYEEEE. The CDR3, as DNA: TGTGCCAGCAGCTTGGCGGCAGGTAAAGGGGAAGCTTTCTTT. It translates to CASSLAAGKGEAFF.